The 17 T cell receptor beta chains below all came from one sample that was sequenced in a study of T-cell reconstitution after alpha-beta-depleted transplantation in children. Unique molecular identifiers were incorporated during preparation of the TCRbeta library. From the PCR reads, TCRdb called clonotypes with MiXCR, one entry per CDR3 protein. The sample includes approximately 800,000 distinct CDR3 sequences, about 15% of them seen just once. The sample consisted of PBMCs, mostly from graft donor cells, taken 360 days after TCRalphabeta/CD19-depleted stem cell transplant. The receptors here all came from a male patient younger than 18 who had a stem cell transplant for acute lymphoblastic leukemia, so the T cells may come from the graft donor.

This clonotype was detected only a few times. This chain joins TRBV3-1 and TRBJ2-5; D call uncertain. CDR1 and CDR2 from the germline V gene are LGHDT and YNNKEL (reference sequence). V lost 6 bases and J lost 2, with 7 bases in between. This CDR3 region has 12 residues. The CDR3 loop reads CASSRWQETQYF. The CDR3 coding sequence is TGTGCCAGCAGTCGGTGGCAAGAGACCCAGTACTTC.

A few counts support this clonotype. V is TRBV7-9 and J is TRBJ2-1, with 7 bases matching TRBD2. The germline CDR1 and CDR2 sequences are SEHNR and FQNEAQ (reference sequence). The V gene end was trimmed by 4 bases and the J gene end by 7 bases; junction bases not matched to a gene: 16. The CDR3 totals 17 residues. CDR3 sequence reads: CASSWPLHVGGVNEQFF. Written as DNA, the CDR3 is TGTGCCAGCAGCTGGCCCCTACACGTGGGAGGGGTAAATGAGCAGTTCTTC.

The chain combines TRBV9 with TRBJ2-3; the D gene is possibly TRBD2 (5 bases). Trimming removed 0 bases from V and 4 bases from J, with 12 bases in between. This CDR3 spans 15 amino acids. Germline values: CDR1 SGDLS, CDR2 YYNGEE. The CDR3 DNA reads TGTGCCAGCAGCGTAGTGCCGAGCGGCGCAGATACGCAGTATTTT. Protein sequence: CASSVVPSGADTQYF.

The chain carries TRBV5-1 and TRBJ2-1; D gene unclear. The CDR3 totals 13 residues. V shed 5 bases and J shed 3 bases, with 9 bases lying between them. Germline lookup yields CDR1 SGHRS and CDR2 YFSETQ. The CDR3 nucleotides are TGCGCCAGCAGACTGGACGTCTACAATGAGCAGTTCTTC. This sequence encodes CASRLDVYNEQFF.

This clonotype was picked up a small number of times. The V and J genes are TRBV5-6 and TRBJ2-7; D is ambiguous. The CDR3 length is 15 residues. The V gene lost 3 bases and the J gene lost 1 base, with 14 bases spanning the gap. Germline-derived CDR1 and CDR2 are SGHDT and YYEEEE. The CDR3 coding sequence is TGTGCCAGCAGCTCCGTTAGCTTACCTTCCTACGAGCAGTACTTC. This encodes CASSSVSLPSYEQYF.

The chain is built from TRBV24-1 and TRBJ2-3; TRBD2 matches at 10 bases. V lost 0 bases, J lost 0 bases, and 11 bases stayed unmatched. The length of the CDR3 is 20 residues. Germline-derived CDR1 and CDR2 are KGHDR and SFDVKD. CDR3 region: CATSDLTSGEAGGSTDTQYF. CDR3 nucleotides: TGTGCCACCAGTGATTTGACTAGCGGGGAGGCTGGTGGCAGCACAGATACGCAGTATTTT.

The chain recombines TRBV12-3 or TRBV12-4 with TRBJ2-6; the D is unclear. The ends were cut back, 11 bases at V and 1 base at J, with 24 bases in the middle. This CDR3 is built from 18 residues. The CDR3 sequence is CALSFFPSSLSGANVLTF. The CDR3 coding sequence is TGTGCCCTCAGTTTCTTCCCTTCATCCCTTTCTGGGGCCAACGTCCTGACTTTC.

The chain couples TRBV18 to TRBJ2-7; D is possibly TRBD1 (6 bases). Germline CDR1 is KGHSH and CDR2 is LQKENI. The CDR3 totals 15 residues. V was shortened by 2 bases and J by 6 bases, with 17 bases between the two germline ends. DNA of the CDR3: TGTGCCAGCTCACCAAACCCGGGACACTCTATCGAGCAGTACTTC. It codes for CASSPNPGHSIEQYF.

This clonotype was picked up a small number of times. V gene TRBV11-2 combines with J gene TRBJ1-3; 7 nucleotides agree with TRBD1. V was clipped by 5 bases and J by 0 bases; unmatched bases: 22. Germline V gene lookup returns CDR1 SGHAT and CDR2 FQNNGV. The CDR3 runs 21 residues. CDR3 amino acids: CASSAAPIGGQKPFSGNTIYF. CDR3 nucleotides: TGTGCCAGCAGCGCCGCCCCTATCGGGGGACAGAAACCTTTCTCTGGAAACACCATATATTTT.

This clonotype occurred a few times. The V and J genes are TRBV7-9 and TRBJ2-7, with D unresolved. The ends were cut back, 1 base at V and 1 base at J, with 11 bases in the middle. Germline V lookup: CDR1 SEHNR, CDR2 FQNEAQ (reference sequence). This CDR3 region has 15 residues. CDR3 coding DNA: TGTGCCAGCAGCTTAGTACCCGACCGGTCCTACGAGCAGTACTTC. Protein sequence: CASSLVPDRSYEQYF.

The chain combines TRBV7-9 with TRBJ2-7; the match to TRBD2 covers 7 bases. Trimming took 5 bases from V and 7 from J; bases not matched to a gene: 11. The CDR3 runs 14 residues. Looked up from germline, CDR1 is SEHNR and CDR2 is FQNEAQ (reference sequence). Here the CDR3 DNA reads TGTGCCAGCAGCCCCACGGGCGGGAGAGTAGAGCAGTACTTC. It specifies CASSPTGGRVEQYF.

CDR3 sequence reads: CASTPSGSLSDTQYF. DNA for the CDR3: TGTGCCAGCACCCCTAGCGGGAGTCTCTCAGATACGCAGTATTTT. The rearrangement links TRBV7-6 to TRBJ2-3; 10 nucleotides agree with TRBD2. The J segment lost 4 bases and the V segment lost 7 bases, leaving 8 bases of the junction unmatched. The germline V gene has CDR1 SGHVS and CDR2 FNYEAQ. CDR3 length equals 15 residues.

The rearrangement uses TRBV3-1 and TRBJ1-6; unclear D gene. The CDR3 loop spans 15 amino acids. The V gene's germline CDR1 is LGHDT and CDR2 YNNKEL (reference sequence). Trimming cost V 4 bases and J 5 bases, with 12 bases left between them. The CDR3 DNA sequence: TGTGCCAGCAGCCGTGCCTGGGCTAATAATTCACCCCTCCACTTT. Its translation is CASSRAWANNSPLHF.

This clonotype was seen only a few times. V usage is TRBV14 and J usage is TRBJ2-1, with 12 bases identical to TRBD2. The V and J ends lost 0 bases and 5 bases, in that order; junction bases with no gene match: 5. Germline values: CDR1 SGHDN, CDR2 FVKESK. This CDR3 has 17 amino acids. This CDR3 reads CASSQDLAGGPDNEQFF. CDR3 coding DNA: TGTGCCAGCAGCCAAGATCTAGCGGGAGGGCCGGACAATGAGCAGTTCTTC.

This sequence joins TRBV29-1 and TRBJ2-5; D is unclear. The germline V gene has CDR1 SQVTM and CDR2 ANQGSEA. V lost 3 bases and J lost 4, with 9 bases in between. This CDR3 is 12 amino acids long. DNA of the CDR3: TGCAGCGTTGAGAATGGTCGAGAGACCCAGTACTTC. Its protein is CSVENGRETQYF.

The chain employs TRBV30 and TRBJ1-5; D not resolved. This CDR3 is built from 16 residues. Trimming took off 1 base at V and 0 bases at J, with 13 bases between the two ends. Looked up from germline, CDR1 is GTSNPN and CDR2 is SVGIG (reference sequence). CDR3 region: CAWSAPRGTSNQPQHF. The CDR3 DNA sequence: TGTGCCTGGAGTGCCCCCCGGGGAACTAGCAATCAGCCCCAGCATTTT.

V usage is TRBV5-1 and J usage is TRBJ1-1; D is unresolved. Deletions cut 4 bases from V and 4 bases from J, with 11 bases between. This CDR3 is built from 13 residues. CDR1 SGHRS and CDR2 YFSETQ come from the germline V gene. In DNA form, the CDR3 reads TGCGCCAGCAGCCCCCTCGTGAGCACTGAAGCTTTCTTT. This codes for CASSPLVSTEAFF.